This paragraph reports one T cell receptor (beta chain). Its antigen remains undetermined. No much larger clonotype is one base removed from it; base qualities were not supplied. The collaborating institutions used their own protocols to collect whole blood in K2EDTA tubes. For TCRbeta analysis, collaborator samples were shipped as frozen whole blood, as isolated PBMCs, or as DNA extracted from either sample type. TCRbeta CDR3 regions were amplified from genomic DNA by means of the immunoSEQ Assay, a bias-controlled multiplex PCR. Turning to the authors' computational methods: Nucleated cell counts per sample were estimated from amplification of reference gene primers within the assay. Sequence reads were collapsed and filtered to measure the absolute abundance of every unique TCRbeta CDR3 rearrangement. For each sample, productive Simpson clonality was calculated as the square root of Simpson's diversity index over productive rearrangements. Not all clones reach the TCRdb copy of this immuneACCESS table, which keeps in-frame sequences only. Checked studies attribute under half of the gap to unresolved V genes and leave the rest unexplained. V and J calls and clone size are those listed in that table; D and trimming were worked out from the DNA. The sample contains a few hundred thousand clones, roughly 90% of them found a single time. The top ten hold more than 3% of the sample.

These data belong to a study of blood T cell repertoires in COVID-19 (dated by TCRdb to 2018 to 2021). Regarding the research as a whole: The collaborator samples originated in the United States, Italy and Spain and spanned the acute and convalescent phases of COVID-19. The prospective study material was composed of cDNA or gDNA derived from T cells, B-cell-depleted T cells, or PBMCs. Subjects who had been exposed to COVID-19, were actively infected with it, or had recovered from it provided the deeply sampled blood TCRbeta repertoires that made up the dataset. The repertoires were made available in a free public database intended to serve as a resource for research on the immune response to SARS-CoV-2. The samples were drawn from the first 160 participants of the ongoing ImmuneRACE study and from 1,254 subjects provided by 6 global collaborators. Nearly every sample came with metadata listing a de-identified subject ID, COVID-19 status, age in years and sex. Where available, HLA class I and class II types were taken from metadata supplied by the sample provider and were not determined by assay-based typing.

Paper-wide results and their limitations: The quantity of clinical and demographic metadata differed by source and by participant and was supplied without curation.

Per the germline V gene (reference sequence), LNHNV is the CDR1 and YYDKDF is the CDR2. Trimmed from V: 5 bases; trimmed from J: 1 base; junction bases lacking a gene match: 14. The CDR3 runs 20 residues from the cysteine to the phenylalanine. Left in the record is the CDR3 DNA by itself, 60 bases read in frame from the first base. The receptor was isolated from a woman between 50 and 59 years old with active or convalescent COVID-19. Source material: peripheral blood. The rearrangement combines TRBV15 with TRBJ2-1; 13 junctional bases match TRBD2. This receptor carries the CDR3 CATSGGVGTSGDSSYNEQFF. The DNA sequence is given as TGTGCCACCAGCGGAGGCGTTGGGACTAGCGGGGATTCATCCTACAATGAGCAGTTCTTC.